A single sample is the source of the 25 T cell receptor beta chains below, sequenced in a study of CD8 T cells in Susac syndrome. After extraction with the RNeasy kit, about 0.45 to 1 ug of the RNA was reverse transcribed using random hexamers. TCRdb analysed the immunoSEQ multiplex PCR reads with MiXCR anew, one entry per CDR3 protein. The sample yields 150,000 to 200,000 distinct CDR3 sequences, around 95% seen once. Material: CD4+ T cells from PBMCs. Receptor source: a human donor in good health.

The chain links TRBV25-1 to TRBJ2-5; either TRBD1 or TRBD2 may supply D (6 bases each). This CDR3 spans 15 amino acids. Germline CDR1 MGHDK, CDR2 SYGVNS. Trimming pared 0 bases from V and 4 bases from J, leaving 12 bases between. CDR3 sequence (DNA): TGTGCCAGCAGTGAATATTCGGGGGCGGGAGAGACCCAGTACTTC. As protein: CASSEYSGAGETQYF.

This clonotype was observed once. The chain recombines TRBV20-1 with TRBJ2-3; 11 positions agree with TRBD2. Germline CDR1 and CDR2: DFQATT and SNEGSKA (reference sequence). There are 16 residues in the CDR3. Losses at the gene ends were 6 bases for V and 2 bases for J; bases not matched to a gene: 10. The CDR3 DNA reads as TGCAGTGCCCCCAGGGCTAGCGGGGGGAACACAGATACGCAGTATTTT. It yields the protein CSAPRASGGNTDTQYF.

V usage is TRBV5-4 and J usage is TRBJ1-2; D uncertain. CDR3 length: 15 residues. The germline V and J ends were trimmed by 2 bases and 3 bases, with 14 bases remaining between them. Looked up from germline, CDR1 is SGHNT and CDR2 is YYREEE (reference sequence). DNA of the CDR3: TGTGCCAGCAGCTTTGGCACAGCGCACTACTATGGCTACACCTTC. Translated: CASSFGTAHYYGYTF. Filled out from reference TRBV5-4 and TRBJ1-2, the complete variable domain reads ETGVTQSPTHLIKTRGQQVTLRCSSQSGHNTVSWYQQALGQGPQFIFQYYREEENGRGNFPPRFSGLQFPNYSSELNVNALELDDSALYLCASSFGTAHYYGYTFGSGTRLTVV.

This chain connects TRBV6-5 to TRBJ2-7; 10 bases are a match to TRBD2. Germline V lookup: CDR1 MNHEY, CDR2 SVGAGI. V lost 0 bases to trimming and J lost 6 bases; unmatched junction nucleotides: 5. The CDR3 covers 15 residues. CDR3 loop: CASSYSQRGGFEQYF. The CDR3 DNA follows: TGTGCCAGCAGTTACTCGCAGCGGGGGGGCTTCGAGCAGTACTTC.

CDR3 nucleotides: TGTGCCAGCTCACCAAGGGACATCCGGTCGAGGGATACGCAGTATTTT. The encoded protein is CASSPRDIRSRDTQYF. The V call is TRBV18, the J call TRBJ2-3; perhaps TRBD1 as D (6 bases). CDR1 is KGHSH, CDR2 LQKENI, per germline. The CDR3 length is 16 residues. Trimming took 2 bases from V and 6 from J, leaving 18 bases between them.

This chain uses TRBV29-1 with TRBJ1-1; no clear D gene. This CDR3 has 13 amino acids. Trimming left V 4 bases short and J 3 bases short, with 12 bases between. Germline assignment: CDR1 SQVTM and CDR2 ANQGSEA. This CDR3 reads CSVVVPRDTEAFF. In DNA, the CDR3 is TGCAGCGTTGTGGTGCCCCGGGACACTGAAGCTTTCTTT.

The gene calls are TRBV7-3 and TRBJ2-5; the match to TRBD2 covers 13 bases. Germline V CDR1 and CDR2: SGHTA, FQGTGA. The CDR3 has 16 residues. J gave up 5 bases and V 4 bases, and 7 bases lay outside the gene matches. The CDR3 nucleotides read TGTGCCAGCAGCTCCACTAGCGGGGGGGCTCAGGAGACCCAGTACTTC. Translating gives CASSSTSGGAQETQYF. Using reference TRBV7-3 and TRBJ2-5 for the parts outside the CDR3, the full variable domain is GAGVSQTPSNKVTEKGKYVELRCDPISGHTALYWYRQSLGQGPEFLIYFQGTGAADDSGLPNDRFFAVRPEGSVSTLKIQRTERGDSAVYLCASSSTSGGAQETQYFGPGTRLLVL.

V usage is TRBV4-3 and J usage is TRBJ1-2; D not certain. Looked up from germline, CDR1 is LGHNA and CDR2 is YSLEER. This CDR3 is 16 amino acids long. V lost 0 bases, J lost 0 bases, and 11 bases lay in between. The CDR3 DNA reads TGCGCCAGCAGCCAAGATAGGGCAGCCTCTAACTATGGCTACACCTTC. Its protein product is CASSQDRAASNYGYTF.

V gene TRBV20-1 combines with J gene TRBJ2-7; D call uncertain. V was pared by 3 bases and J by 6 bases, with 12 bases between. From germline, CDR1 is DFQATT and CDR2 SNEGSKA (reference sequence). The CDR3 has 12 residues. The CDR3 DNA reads TGCAGTGCTAGTTCCAGGAAAGGCGAGCAGTACTTC. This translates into CSASSRKGEQYF.

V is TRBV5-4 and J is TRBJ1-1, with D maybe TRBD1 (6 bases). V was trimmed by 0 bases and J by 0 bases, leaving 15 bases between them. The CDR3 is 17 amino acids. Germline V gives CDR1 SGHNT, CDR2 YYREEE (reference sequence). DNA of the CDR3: TGTGCCAGCAGCTTGGGCGGGGGGGGCCTGATGAACACTGAAGCTTTCTTT. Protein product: CASSLGGGGLMNTEAFF.

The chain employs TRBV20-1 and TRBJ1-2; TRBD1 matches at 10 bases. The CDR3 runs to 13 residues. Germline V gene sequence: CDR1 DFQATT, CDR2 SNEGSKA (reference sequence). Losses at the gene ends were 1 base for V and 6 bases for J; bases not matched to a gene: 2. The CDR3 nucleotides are TGCAGTGCTAGAGGACAGGGGGCCGATGGCTACACCTTC. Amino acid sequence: CSARGQGADGYTF.

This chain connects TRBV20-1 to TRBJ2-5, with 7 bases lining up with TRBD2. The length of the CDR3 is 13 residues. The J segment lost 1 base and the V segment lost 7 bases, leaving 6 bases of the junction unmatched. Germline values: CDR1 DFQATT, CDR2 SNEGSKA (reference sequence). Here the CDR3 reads CSESGAVQETQYF. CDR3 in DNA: TGCAGTGAAAGCGGGGCCGTCCAAGAGACCCAGTACTTC.

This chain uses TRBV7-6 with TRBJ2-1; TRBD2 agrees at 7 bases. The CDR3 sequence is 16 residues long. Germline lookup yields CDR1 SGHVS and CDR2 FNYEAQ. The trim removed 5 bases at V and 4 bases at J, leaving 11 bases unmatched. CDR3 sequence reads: CASSHWVGGRYNEQFF. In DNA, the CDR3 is TGTGCCAGCAGCCATTGGGTGGGGGGGAGATACAATGAGCAGTTCTTC.

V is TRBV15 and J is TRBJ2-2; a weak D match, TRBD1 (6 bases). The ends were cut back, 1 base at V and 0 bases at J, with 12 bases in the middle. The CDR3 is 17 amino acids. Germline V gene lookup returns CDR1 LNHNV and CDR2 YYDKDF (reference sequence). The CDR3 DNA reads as TGTGCCACCAGCAGAGTGGCAGGGGCGACGAACACCGGGGAGCTGTTTTTT. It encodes CATSRVAGATNTGELFF.

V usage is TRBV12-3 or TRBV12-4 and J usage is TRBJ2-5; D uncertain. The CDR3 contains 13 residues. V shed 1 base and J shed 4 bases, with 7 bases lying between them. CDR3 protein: CASSLVGRETQYF. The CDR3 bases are TGTGCCAGCAGTTTAGTGGGCCGAGAGACCCAGTACTTC.

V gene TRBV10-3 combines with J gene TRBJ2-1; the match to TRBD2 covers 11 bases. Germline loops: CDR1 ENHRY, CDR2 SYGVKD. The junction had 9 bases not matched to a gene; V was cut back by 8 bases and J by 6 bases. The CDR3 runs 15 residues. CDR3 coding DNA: TGTGCCATCGGGGTAGCGGGGGGGCGGACCAATGAGCAGTTCTTC. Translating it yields CAIGVAGGRTNEQFF.

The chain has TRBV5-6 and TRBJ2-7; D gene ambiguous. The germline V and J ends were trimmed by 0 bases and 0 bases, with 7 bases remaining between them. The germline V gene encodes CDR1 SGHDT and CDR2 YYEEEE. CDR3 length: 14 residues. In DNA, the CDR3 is TGTGCCAGCAGCTTGGGACGTAACTCCTACGAGCAGTACTTC. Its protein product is CASSLGRNSYEQYF.

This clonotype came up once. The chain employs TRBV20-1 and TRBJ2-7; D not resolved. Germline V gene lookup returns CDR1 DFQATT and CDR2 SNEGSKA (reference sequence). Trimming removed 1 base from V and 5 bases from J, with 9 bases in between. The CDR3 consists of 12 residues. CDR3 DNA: TGCAGTGCTAGAGTTGGGTTCAACGAGCAGTACTTC. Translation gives CSARVGFNEQYF.

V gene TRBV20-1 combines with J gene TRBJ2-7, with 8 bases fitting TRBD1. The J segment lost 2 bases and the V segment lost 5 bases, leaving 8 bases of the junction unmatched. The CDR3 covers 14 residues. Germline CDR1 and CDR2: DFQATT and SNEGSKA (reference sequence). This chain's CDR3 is CSALPYRGAYEQYF. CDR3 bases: TGCAGTGCTCTGCCCTACAGGGGGGCCTACGAGCAGTACTTC.

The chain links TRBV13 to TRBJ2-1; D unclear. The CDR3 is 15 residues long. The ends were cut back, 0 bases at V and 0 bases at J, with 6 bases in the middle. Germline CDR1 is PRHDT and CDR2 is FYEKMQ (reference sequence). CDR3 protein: CASSLGRGSYNEQFF. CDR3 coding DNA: TGTGCCAGCAGCTTAGGACGCGGCTCCTACAATGAGCAGTTCTTC. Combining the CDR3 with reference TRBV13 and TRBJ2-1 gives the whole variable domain AAGVIQSPRHLIKEKRETATLKCYPIPRHDTVYWYQQGPGQDPQFLISFYEKMQSDKGSIPDRFSAQQFSDYHSELNMSSLELGDSALYFCASSLGRGSYNEQFFGPGTRLTVL.

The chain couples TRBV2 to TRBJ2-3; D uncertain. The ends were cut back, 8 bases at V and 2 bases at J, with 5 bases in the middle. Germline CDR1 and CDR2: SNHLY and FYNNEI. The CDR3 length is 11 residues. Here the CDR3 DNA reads TGTGCCAGCCGCCCCACAGATACGCAGTATTTT. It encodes CASRPTDTQYF.

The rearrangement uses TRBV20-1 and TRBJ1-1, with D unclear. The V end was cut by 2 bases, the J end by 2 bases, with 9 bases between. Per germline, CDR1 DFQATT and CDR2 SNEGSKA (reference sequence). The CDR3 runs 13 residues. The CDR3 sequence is CSARLDVNTEAFF. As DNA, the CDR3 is TGCAGTGCTAGACTGGACGTTAACACTGAAGCTTTCTTT.

DNA of the CDR3: TGCAGCGTTGACCAGGGCCGAACTGAAGCTTTCTTT. This gives the protein CSVDQGRTEAFF. The rearrangement joins TRBV29-1 to TRBJ1-1, with D perhaps TRBD1 (5 bases). The CDR3 is 12 amino acids. Deletions cut 3 bases from V and 5 bases from J, with 10 bases between. CDR1 is SQVTM and CDR2 is ANQGSEA in the germline V gene.

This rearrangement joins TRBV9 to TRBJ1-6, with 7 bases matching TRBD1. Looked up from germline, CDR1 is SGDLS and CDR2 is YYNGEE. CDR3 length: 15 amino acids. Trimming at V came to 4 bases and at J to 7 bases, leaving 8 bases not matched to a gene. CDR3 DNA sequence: TGTGCCAGCAGCCCGGGACAGACTATGAATTCACCCCTCCACTTT. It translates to CASSPGQTMNSPLHF.

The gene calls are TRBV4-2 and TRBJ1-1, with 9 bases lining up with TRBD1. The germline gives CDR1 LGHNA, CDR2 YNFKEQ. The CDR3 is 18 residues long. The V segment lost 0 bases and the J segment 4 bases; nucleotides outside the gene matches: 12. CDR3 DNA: TGTGCCAGCAGCCAAGAGGGACAGGGAAGGTCGTTCGGCACTGAAGCTTTCTTT. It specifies CASSQEGQGRSFGTEAFF.